This T cell receptor beta chain was sequenced during a study of T cell responses to AZD1222 COVID-19 vaccine. Study-wide findings and caveats: Spike-wide vaccine-associated CD4 TCRs dominated at 160-218 and 743-854. Sampling captured repertoires only after the peak T cell response. The breadth and depth of Spike-specific TCRs increased once two AZD1222 doses had been given.

The protocol was immunoSEQ multiplex PCR, while the TCRdb copy is restricted to in-frame clones and leaves out a portion. The repertoire holds some 95,000 clones, with roughly 89% as singletons. About this clone: Its matching antigen is unknown.

CDR1 SNHLY and CDR2 FYNNEI come from the germline V gene. Trimming took 9 bases from V and 6 from J, leaving 11 bases between them. CDR3 length equals 12 residues. This chain joins TRBV2 and TRBJ2-2; D unclear. The sequences come from peripheral blood, collected on day 0 of MenACWY control vaccination. The sequence was obtained from an adult in good health. The CDR3 loop is CARTSAAGELFF. CDR3 nucleotides: TGTGCCAGAACTTCTGCGGCCGGGGAGCTGTTTTTT.